The next 32 T cell receptor beta chains were all read from a single sample in a study of shared clonotypes between healthy human individuals. Naive CD8 cells were CD45RO-negative, positively selected for CCR7, excluding terminally differentiated effector memory CD45RA+ cells. Using immunoSEQ multiplex PCR, the repertoire was profiled, and TCRdb retains in-frame clones only, with some absent. The table shows about 2 million clones, with about 94% occurring only once. The sample was naive CD8+ T cells sorted from blood. Receptors originate from a man younger than 35 in good health.

The chain is built from TRBV27 and TRBJ2-7; a weak D match, TRBD1 (6 bases). This CDR3 comprises 13 residues. Germline loops: CDR1 MNHEY, CDR2 SMNVEV (reference sequence). The germline V and J ends were trimmed by 6 bases and 2 bases, with 11 bases remaining between them. CDR3 in amino acids: CASRSDSPYEQYF. The CDR3 DNA follows: TGTGCCAGCAGATCGGACAGCCCCTACGAGCAGTACTTC.

With respect to this clone: Different DNA sequences within this sample yield the same CDR3. The V and J genes are TRBV27 and TRBJ2-7; 9 nucleotides align to TRBD1. V dropped 5 bases and J dropped 1; count of bases not matched to a gene: 6. Per germline, CDR1 MNHEY and CDR2 SMNVEV (reference sequence). This CDR3 is 15 amino acids long. The CDR3 DNA follows: TGTGCCAGCAGTCTAGGGACAGGGTTATCCTACGAGCAGTACTTC. Protein product: CASSLGTGLSYEQYF.

J is TRBJ2-7 and V is TRBV10-3; the match to TRBD2 covers 7 bases. Germline-derived CDR1 and CDR2 are ENHRY and SYGVKD. The CDR3 consists of 13 residues. Here the CDR3 reads CAPGLAVSYEQYF. The CDR3 DNA is TGTGCTCCCGGTCTAGCGGTTTCCTACGAGCAGTACTTC.

V gene TRBV6-5 combines with J gene TRBJ1-2; D not certain. Deletions cut 5 bases from V and 4 bases from J, with 11 bases between. CDR1 and CDR2 from the germline V gene are MNHEY and SVGAGI. CDR3 size: 13 residues. CDR3 bases: TGTGCCAGCAGTACACCGTTCTCCTATGGCTACACCTTC. Translating gives CASSTPFSYGYTF.

This chain connects TRBV29-1 to TRBJ1-2; D possibly corresponds to TRBD1 (6 bases). This CDR3 is 14 amino acids long. Trimming left V 1 base short and J 8 bases short, with 17 bases between. Per the germline V gene, CDR1 is SQVTM and CDR2 is ANQGSEA. This CDR3 is CSVEVPGGSVGYTF. In DNA, the CDR3 is TGCAGCGTTGAAGTCCCCGGGGGCTCGGTAGGCTACACCTTC.

The CDR3 bases are TGTGCCAGCAGCTTCCCTACCGGGACGGCTAGGTCCGGGGAGCTGTTTTTT. Translation gives CASSFPTGTARSGELFF. The J gene is TRBJ2-2, the V gene TRBV7-9; D possibly matches TRBD1 or TRBD2 (5 bases each). Between the trimmed V and J ends, which lost 3 bases and 6 bases, there was a span of 20 bases. Germline loops: CDR1 SEHNR, CDR2 FQNEAQ (reference sequence). The CDR3 is 17 residues long.

The rearrangement joins TRBV6-4 to TRBJ1-2, with 8 bases matching TRBD1. The V gene end was trimmed by 5 bases and the J gene end by 4 bases; junction bases not matched to a gene: 9. This CDR3 is built from 15 residues. Per the germline V gene, CDR1 is MRHNA and CDR2 is SNTAGT. The CDR3 DNA sequence: TGTGCCAGCAGTCCCGGACAGGGATCCGTCTATGGCTACACCTTC. Protein: CASSPGQGSVYGYTF.

This chain uses TRBV5-6 with TRBJ1-2; D gene ambiguous. Germline V CDR1 and CDR2: SGHDT, YYEEEE. The V end lost 0 bases, the J end lost 1 base, and 10 bases lay between the germline ends. The CDR3 is 15 amino acids. The CDR3 coding sequence is TGTGCCAGCAGCTTGGGCGGCAGCGTTAACTATGGCTACACCTTC. Translated, it gives CASSLGGSVNYGYTF. The complete variable domain, with remaining parts taken from reference TRBV5-6 and TRBJ1-2, reads DAGVTQSPTHLIKTRGQQVTLRCSPKSGHDTVSWYQQALGQGPQFIFQYYEEEERQRGNFPDRFSGHQFPNYSSELNVNALLLGDSALYLCASSLGGSVNYGYTFGSGTRLTVV.

This chain connects TRBV9 to TRBJ2-7; no firm D call. The CDR3 runs 15 residues. CDR1 is SGDLS, CDR2 YYNGEE, per germline. The V and J ends lost 3 bases and 9 bases respectively, with 22 bases between them. For the CDR3, the DNA is TGTGCCAGCAGCGAAGGACCCGGTTCCTCGATTCGGCAGTACTTC. It is translated as CASSEGPGSSIRQYF.

V and J are TRBV27 and TRBJ2-7; perhaps TRBD2 as D (6 bases). The ends were cut back, 2 bases at V and 3 bases at J, with 14 bases in the middle. The CDR3 is made up of 15 amino acids. Germline V gene lookup returns CDR1 MNHEY and CDR2 SMNVEV (reference sequence). In DNA, the CDR3 is TGTGCCAGCAGTTTAGCGGGGCTAGACGACTACGAGCAGTACTTC. The encoded protein is CASSLAGLDDYEQYF.

The rearrangement uses TRBV6-6 and TRBJ1-4; D not resolved. Between the trimmed V and J ends, which lost 2 bases and 4 bases, there was a span of 5 bases. The CDR3 sequence is 13 residues long. CDR1 is MNHNY and CDR2 is SVGAGI in the germline V gene (reference sequence). Here the CDR3 DNA reads TGTGCCAGCAGTTACGACAATAATGAAAAACTGTTTTTT. Translation gives CASSYDNNEKLFF.

The genes are TRBV29-1 and TRBJ2-1; 8 bases fit TRBD2. J gave up 15 bases and V 0 bases, and 7 bases lay outside the gene matches. This CDR3 region has 12 residues. Germline CDR1 SQVTM, CDR2 ANQGSEA. CDR3 bases: TGCAGCGTTGAAGATCTCGGGACTAGTTGGTTCTTC. It encodes CSVEDLGTSWFF.

The CDR3 bases are TGTGCCAGCAGCCGGGGAGTCTTGACTGCTGAAGCTTTCTTT. Translated: CASSRGVLTAEAFF. The chain joins TRBV14 to TRBJ1-1; D is unresolved. The CDR3 spans 14 residues. Germline loops: CDR1 SGHDN, CDR2 FVKESK. V was cut by 4 bases and J by 6 bases, with 15 bases left in between.

The chain has TRBV2 and TRBJ1-4; 7 bases align to TRBD1. CDR3 length: 15 amino acids. V was clipped by 4 bases and J by 3 bases; unmatched bases: 5. Per germline, CDR1 SNHLY and CDR2 FYNNEI. For the CDR3, the DNA is TGTGCCAGCAGTGCACCGGGACAGTCTAATGAAAAACTGTTTTTT. It yields the protein CASSAPGQSNEKLFF.

CDR3 nucleotide sequence: TGTGCCAGCAGTTCGGGACTCAACACCGGGGAGCTGTTTTTT. The encoded protein is CASSSGLNTGELFF. The chain is built from TRBV6-5 and TRBJ2-2; tentatively, D is TRBD2 (6 bases). Germline lookup yields CDR1 MNHEY and CDR2 SVGAGI. The CDR3 consists of 14 residues. V was pared by 4 bases and J by 2 bases, with 8 bases between.

The rearrangement uses TRBV9 and TRBJ2-1, with 7 positions matching TRBD1. The germline CDR1 and CDR2 sequences are SGDLS and YYNGEE. CDR3 size: 15 residues. The V gene end was trimmed by 2 bases and the J gene end by 4 bases; junction bases not matched to a gene: 6. CDR3 protein: CASSVEGQAYNEQFF. CDR3 coding DNA: TGTGCCAGCAGCGTCGAAGGACAGGCTTACAATGAGCAGTTCTTC.

The chain links TRBV2 to TRBJ2-1; D is possibly TRBD1 (5 bases). Germline V gene sequence: CDR1 SNHLY, CDR2 FYNNEI. Trimming cost V 6 bases and J 0 bases, with 15 bases left between them. This CDR3 is built from 16 residues. The CDR3 region is CASRIQGSSSYNEQFF. The CDR3 DNA reads TGTGCCAGCAGGATCCAGGGCTCGAGCTCCTACAATGAGCAGTTCTTC.

This clone was found once. The chain carries TRBV27 and TRBJ2-7; 8 bases agree with TRBD1. The CDR3 totals 16 residues. V gave up 3 bases and J gave up 2 bases; unmatched junction bases: 9. CDR1 is MNHEY, CDR2 SMNVEV, per germline (reference sequence). Here the CDR3 reads CASSFSRGQVPYEQYF. The CDR3 nucleotides read TGTGCCAGCAGTTTCTCGCGGGGACAGGTCCCCTACGAGCAGTACTTC.

The chain links TRBV7-9 to TRBJ2-3, with 11 bases matching TRBD2. The CDR3 is 17 amino acids. CDR1 and CDR2 (germline): SEHNR, FQNEAQ (reference sequence). V shed 4 bases, J shed 6 bases, and the junction held 12 bases outside the gene matches. CDR3 amino acids: CASSSPWLAGGGDTQYF. The CDR3 bases are TGTGCCAGCAGCTCCCCGTGGCTAGCGGGAGGTGGTGATACGCAGTATTTT.

This clone came up once. The chain couples TRBV30 to TRBJ1-6; possibly TRBD1 for D (5 bases). Germline CDR1 and CDR2: GTSNPN and SVGIG (reference sequence). Trimming removed 2 bases from V and 0 bases from J, with 14 bases in between. The CDR3 extends over 17 amino acids. CDR3 loop: CAWSTGTASSYNSPLHF. The CDR3 nucleotides are TGTGCCTGGAGTACCGGGACGGCAAGCTCCTATAATTCACCCCTCCACTTT.

The V call is TRBV10-3, the J call TRBJ2-3; TRBD2 matches 8 bases. With V trimmed by 0 bases and J by 3 bases, 8 bases remained unmatched. CDR1 and CDR2 from the germline V gene are ENHRY and SYGVKD. The CDR3 covers 17 residues. The CDR3 region is CAISESVGSGKTDTQYF. DNA of the CDR3: TGTGCCATCAGTGAGTCCGTTGGTAGCGGGAAAACAGATACGCAGTATTTT.

V gene TRBV4-2 combines with J gene TRBJ2-5, with TRBD2 as a possible D gene (6 bases). The V gene's germline CDR1 is LGHNA and CDR2 YNFKEQ. This CDR3 contains 15 residues. V dropped 1 base and J dropped 2 bases, with 11 bases sitting between them. CDR3 nucleotide sequence: TGTGCCAGCAGCCAAGTTGGGGACTGGCAAGAGACCCAGTACTTC. Encoded protein: CASSQVGDWQETQYF.

V is TRBV11-2 and J is TRBJ2-5; a possible D gene is TRBD2 (5 bases). Trimming left V 6 bases short and J 1 base short, with 15 bases between. The germline gives CDR1 SGHAT, CDR2 FQNNGV. The CDR3 is 15 residues long. The CDR3 DNA sequence: TGTGCCAGCAGTTACCTAGCCGGGCCCCAAGAGACCCAGTACTTC. Translation gives CASSYLAGPQETQYF.

The gene calls are TRBV6-5 and TRBJ2-7; D unclear. The CDR3 loop spans 14 amino acids. Germline CDR1 MNHEY, CDR2 SVGAGI. Trimming removed 6 bases from V and 0 bases from J, with 12 bases in between. The CDR3 sequence: CASSPETDSYEQYF. As DNA, the CDR3 is TGTGCCAGCAGCCCTGAAACAGACTCCTACGAGCAGTACTTC.

As DNA, the CDR3 is TGTGCCACTCTTCCCGGGACAGGTCCCAAAAACATTCAGTACTTC. Its translation: CATLPGTGPKNIQYF. J is TRBJ2-4 and V is TRBV10-3; 8 bases align to TRBD1. Unmatched junction bases numbered 10, after V lost 10 bases and J lost 2 bases. The CDR3 covers 15 residues. Germline values: CDR1 ENHRY, CDR2 SYGVKD.

V gene TRBV11-2 combines with J gene TRBJ2-1, with TRBD2 matching over 8 bases. J gave up 7 bases and V 1 base, and 6 bases lay outside the gene matches. This CDR3 has 15 amino acids. CDR1 and CDR2 (germline): SGHAT, FQNNGV. CDR3 DNA: TGTGCCAGCAGCTTAGCGGGAGGGCCGGGTAATGAGCAGTTCTTC. Translation gives CASSLAGGPGNEQFF.

On this clone itself: Other DNA sequences in the same sample also yield this CDR3. The chain carries TRBV14 and TRBJ2-7; D is perhaps TRBD1 (5 bases). Trimming removed 3 bases from V and 2 bases from J, with 5 bases in between. This CDR3 has 12 residues. Germline V gives CDR1 SGHDN, CDR2 FVKESK. Written as DNA, the CDR3 is TGTGCCAGCAGCCAGGGGCCCTACGAGCAGTACTTC. Amino acids: CASSQGPYEQYF.

This clone was found a few times. The V and J genes are TRBV18 and TRBJ2-7; D ambiguous. Germline CDR1 KGHSH, CDR2 LQKENI. V lost 2 bases and J lost 3, with 5 bases in between. There are 12 residues in the CDR3. Written as DNA, the CDR3 is TGTGCCAGCTCACCAGTACGCTACGAGCAGTACTTC. Protein product: CASSPVRYEQYF.

The chain couples TRBV4-3 to TRBJ2-1; 14 bases line up with TRBD2. Per the germline V gene, CDR1 is LGHNA and CDR2 is YSLEER. The CDR3 is 18 amino acids. Germline trimming cut 3 bases from V and 2 bases from J; bases unmatched to any gene: 6. As DNA, the CDR3 is TGCGCCAGCAGCCAGGGACTAGCGGGAGTAGCAGCCTACAATGAGCAGTTCTTC. This gives the protein CASSQGLAGVAAYNEQFF.

This chain uses TRBV11-2 with TRBJ2-1, with 11 bases matching TRBD2. The ends lost 7 bases at V and 8 bases at J; junction bases unmatched: 4. The CDR3 has 13 residues. The germline CDR1 and CDR2 sequences are SGHAT and FQNNGV. CDR3 region: CASTVAGGDEQFF. For the CDR3, the DNA is TGTGCCAGCACCGTAGCGGGAGGGGATGAGCAGTTCTTC.

V gene TRBV30 combines with J gene TRBJ1-4; no firm D call. V lost 2 bases, J lost 4 bases, and 14 bases lay in between. Germline assignment: CDR1 GTSNPN and CDR2 SVGIG (reference sequence). The CDR3 contains 15 residues. The CDR3 loop reads CAWSPAGPINEKLFF. CDR3 nucleotides: TGTGCCTGGAGTCCTGCCGGTCCTATTAATGAAAAACTGTTTTTT.

The rearrangement joins TRBV7-2 to TRBJ1-1, with D maybe TRBD1 (6 bases). The V gene lost 4 bases and the J gene lost 5 bases, with 8 bases spanning the gap. Germline CDR1 is SGHTA and CDR2 is FQGNSA. CDR3 length: 12 amino acids. The CDR3 here is CASSSQGTEAFF. The CDR3 DNA follows: TGTGCCAGCAGCTCCCAGGGGACTGAAGCTTTCTTT.